A selection of T cell receptor beta chains follows, all from one sample in a study of blood T cell repertoires in COVID-19. Method: immunoSEQ multiplex PCR; TCRdb's copy keeps in-frame clones and lacks some. The table shows under 250,000 clones, with 82% occurring only once. Sequencing was performed on peripheral blood. All receptors derive from a woman over 75 with acute or convalescent COVID-19. CDR3s include the opening cysteine and the closing phenylalanine or tryptophan. The D gene is left open where the match is weak. Rows give clone size only sometimes, using once, few, many, or a class for an expanded clone.

clone size: once; J gene: TRBJ1-2; D gene: NA; V gene: TRBV5-4; CDR3 protein: CASSLDRDLQAGYTF; CDR3 DNA: TGTGCCAGCAGCTTGGACAGGGATCTCCAAGCGGGCTACACCTTC
clone size: NA; J gene: TRBJ1-4; D gene: TRBD1; V gene: TRBV30; CDR3 protein: CAWSVGGGREKLFF; CDR3 DNA: TGTGCCTGGAGTGTAGGGGGCGGGAGGGAAAAACTGTTTTTT
clone size: NA; J gene: TRBJ1-1; D gene: NA; V gene: TRBV20-1; CDR3 protein: CSASRGGNTEAFF; CDR3 DNA: TGCAGTGCTAGTCGAGGGGGGAACACTGAAGCTTTCTTT
clone size: few; J gene: TRBJ1-2; D gene: TRBD1; V gene: TRBV30; CDR3 protein: CAWQTGYYGYTF; CDR3 DNA: TGTGCCTGGCAGACAGGGTACTATGGCTACACCTTC
clone size: NA; J gene: TRBJ1-1; D gene: NA; V gene: TRBV7-2; CDR3 protein: CASSLVGRGGSEAFF; CDR3 DNA: TGTGCCAGCAGCTTAGTGGGCAGGGGTGGTTCTGAAGCTTTCTTT
clone size: NA; J gene: TRBJ2-3; D gene: TRBD2; V gene: TRBV3-1/TRBV3-2; CDR3 protein: CASSQRGLEVDTQYF; CDR3 DNA: TGTGCCAGCAGCCAGAGGGGACTAGAGGTAGATACGCAGTATTTT
clone size: NA; J gene: TRBJ2-1; D gene: TRBD2; V gene: TRBV5-3; CDR3 protein: CARSTLGGGGADEQFF; CDR3 DNA: TGTGCCAGAAGCACCCTTGGGGGCGGGGGGGCAGATGAGCAGTTCTTC
clone size: NA; J gene: TRBJ1-1; D gene: NA; V gene: TRBV27; CDR3 protein: CASSFTGRTEAFF; CDR3 DNA: TGTGCCAGCAGTTTTACAGGGCGCACTGAAGCTTTCTTT
clone size: NA; J gene: TRBJ1-5; D gene: NA; V gene: TRBV3-1/TRBV3-2; CDR3 protein: CASSEVHQPQHF; CDR3 DNA: TGTGCCAGCAGTGAGGTACATCAGCCCCAGCATTTT
clone size: NA; J gene: TRBJ1-1; D gene: NA; V gene: TRBV28; CDR3 protein: CASRPYWGGNTEAFF; CDR3 DNA: TGTGCCAGCAGACCTTATTGGGGGGGGAACACTGAAGCTTTCTTT
clone size: NA; J gene: TRBJ1-1; D gene: NA; V gene: TRBV5-5; CDR3 protein: CASSFALENTEAFF; CDR3 DNA: TGTGCCAGCAGCTTTGCTTTAGAGAACACTGAAGCTTTCTTT
clone size: few; J gene: TRBJ1-5; D gene: NA; V gene: TRBV24-1; CDR3 protein: CATSGQLSNQPQHF; CDR3 DNA: TGTGCCACCAGTGGACAGTTAAGCAATCAGCCCCAGCATTTT
clone size: NA; J gene: TRBJ1-1; D gene: TRBD1; V gene: TRBV29-1; CDR3 protein: CSVEGQGGTEAFF; CDR3 DNA: TGCAGCGTTGAGGGTCAGGGGGGCACTGAAGCTTTCTTT
clone size: NA; J gene: TRBJ1-5; D gene: NA; V gene: TRBV6-2/TRBV6-3; CDR3 protein: CASSYIQVDQPQHF; CDR3 DNA: TGTGCCAGCAGTTACATACAGGTCGATCAGCCCCAGCATTTT
clone size: NA; J gene: TRBJ2-3; D gene: NA; V gene: TRBV10-3; CDR3 protein: CAISERDTQYF; CDR3 DNA: TGTGCCATCAGTGAGCGAGATACGCAGTATTTT
clone size: NA; J gene: TRBJ1-5; D gene: TRBD1; V gene: TRBV9; CDR3 protein: CASSRTGKTHQPQHF; CDR3 DNA: TGTGCCAGCAGCCGGACAGGGAAAACGCATCAGCCCCAGCATTTT
clone size: NA; J gene: TRBJ2-2; D gene: NA; V gene: TRBV7-9; CDR3 protein: CASSFLTGAGELFF; CDR3 DNA: TGTGCCAGCAGCTTCCTGACGGGGGCCGGGGAGCTGTTTTTT
clone size: once; J gene: TRBJ1-1; D gene: NA; V gene: TRBV19; CDR3 protein: CASSTPRGTEAFF; CDR3 DNA: TGTGCCAGTAGTACCCCCCGAGGGACTGAAGCTTTCTTT
clone size: NA; J gene: TRBJ1-2; D gene: NA; V gene: TRBV3-1/TRBV3-2; CDR3 protein: CASSQDIASPVYGYTF; CDR3 DNA: TGTGCCAGCAGCCAAGATATCGCATCCCCGGTTTATGGCTACACCTTC
clone size: NA; J gene: TRBJ1-2; D gene: NA; V gene: TRBV20-1; CDR3 protein: CSASAGGYTHYGYTF; CDR3 DNA: TGCAGTGCTAGTGCGGGGGGGTATACCCACTATGGCTACACCTTC
clone size: NA; J gene: TRBJ1-1; D gene: NA; V gene: TRBV3-1/TRBV3-2; CDR3 protein: CASSQTPNTEAFF; CDR3 DNA: TGTGCCAGCAGCCAGACACCGAACACTGAAGCTTTCTTT
clone size: NA; J gene: TRBJ2-2; D gene: TRBD1; V gene: TRBV19; CDR3 protein: CASSIGGTGYSGTGELFF; CDR3 DNA: TGTGCCAGTAGTATTGGAGGGACAGGGTATTCGGGCACCGGGGAGCTGTTTTTT
clone size: NA; J gene: TRBJ1-2; D gene: TRBD1; V gene: TRBV9; CDR3 protein: CASSITGEYGYTF; CDR3 DNA: TGTGCCAGCAGCATTACAGGGGAATATGGCTACACCTTC
clone size: NA; J gene: TRBJ1-2; D gene: TRBD1; V gene: TRBV19; CDR3 protein: CASSMGTDYGYTF; CDR3 DNA: TGTGCCAGTAGTATGGGGACAGACTATGGCTACACCTTC
clone size: NA; J gene: TRBJ2-1; D gene: NA; V gene: TRBV4-3; CDR3 protein: CASSQAATAYNEQFF; CDR3 DNA: TGCGCCAGCAGCCAAGCGGCAACAGCCTACAATGAGCAGTTCTTC
clone size: few; J gene: TRBJ2-1; D gene: NA; V gene: TRBV6-2/TRBV6-3; CDR3 protein: CASSSPRGGYNEQFF; CDR3 DNA: TGTGCCAGCAGTTCCCCAAGGGGGGGTTACAATGAGCAGTTCTTC
clone size: NA; J gene: TRBJ1-5; D gene: NA; V gene: TRBV27; CDR3 protein: CASRKTGQHSNQPQHF; CDR3 DNA: TGTGCCAGCCGGAAAACCGGACAGCATAGCAATCAGCCCCAGCATTTT
clone size: NA; J gene: TRBJ1-2; D gene: NA; V gene: TRBV19; CDR3 protein: CASKTVLFAQGYTF; CDR3 DNA: TGTGCCAGTAAAACAGTTCTATTTGCCCAAGGCTACACCTTC
clone size: NA; J gene: TRBJ2-7; D gene: TRBD1; V gene: TRBV5-1; CDR3 protein: CASSRDRDDGEQYF; CDR3 DNA: TGCGCCAGCAGCCGGGACAGGGATGATGGCGAGCAGTACTTC
clone size: NA; J gene: TRBJ1-1; D gene: NA; V gene: TRBV5-1; CDR3 protein: CASSLGQVNTEAFF; CDR3 DNA: TGCGCCAGCAGCTTGGGTCAGGTGAACACTGAAGCTTTCTTT
clone size: NA; J gene: TRBJ2-7; D gene: TRBD1; V gene: TRBV7-9; CDR3 protein: CASSEDRGNYEQYF; CDR3 DNA: TGTGCCAGCAGCGAGGACAGGGGGAACTACGAGCAGTACTTC
clone size: NA; J gene: TRBJ2-5; D gene: TRBD2; V gene: TRBV7-8; CDR3 protein: CASSLRTSGAMGMETQYF; CDR3 DNA: TGTGCCAGCAGCTTACGGACTAGCGGGGCGATGGGCATGGAGACCCAGTACTTC
clone size: NA; J gene: TRBJ1-1; D gene: NA; V gene: TRBV3-1/TRBV3-2; CDR3 protein: CASSQAAEAFF; CDR3 DNA: TGTGCCAGCAGCCAAGCCGCTGAAGCTTTCTTT
clone size: NA; J gene: TRBJ2-5; D gene: NA; V gene: TRBV11-1; CDR3 protein: CASSLRTAKIQETQYF; CDR3 DNA: TGTGCCAGCAGCTTGAGGACAGCAAAGATCCAAGAGACCCAGTACTTC
clone size: NA; J gene: TRBJ2-7; D gene: TRBD1; V gene: TRBV6-5; CDR3 protein: CASSKGQSSYEQYF; CDR3 DNA: TGTGCCAGCTCCAAGGGACAGAGCTCCTACGAGCAGTACTTC
clone size: NA; J gene: TRBJ2-3; D gene: TRBD2; V gene: TRBV10-3; CDR3 protein: CAISEFTPERGAFW; CDR3 DNA: TGTGCCATCAGTGAGTTCACGCCGGAGCGGGGGGCCTTTTGG
clone size: NA; J gene: TRBJ2-3; D gene: NA; V gene: TRBV29-1; CDR3 protein: CSVELGADTQYF; CDR3 DNA: TGCAGCGTTGAACTCGGGGCAGATACGCAGTATTTT
clone size: NA; J gene: TRBJ2-5; D gene: TRBD1; V gene: TRBV5-1; CDR3 protein: CASSPGTGAVQETQYF; CDR3 DNA: TGCGCCAGCAGCCCGGGGACAGGGGCTGTCCAAGAGACCCAGTACTTC
clone size: NA; J gene: TRBJ1-1; D gene: NA; V gene: TRBV6-5; CDR3 protein: CASSYSRQGSTEAFF; CDR3 DNA: TGTGCCAGCAGTTACTCGAGGCAGGGAAGCACTGAAGCTTTCTTT
clone size: NA; J gene: TRBJ1-2; D gene: NA; V gene: TRBV2; CDR3 protein: CASSIKDTSGYTF; CDR3 DNA: TGTGCCAGCAGCATTAAAGACACTTCCGGCTACACCTTC
clone size: NA; J gene: TRBJ1-3; D gene: NA; V gene: TRBV28; CDR3 protein: CASSLTVNTIYF; CDR3 DNA: TGTGCCAGCAGTCTAACCGTAAACACCATATATTTT
clone size: few; J gene: TRBJ1-1; D gene: NA; V gene: TRBV11-3; CDR3 protein: CASKRSAELNTEAFF; CDR3 DNA: TGTGCCAGCAAGAGATCGGCGGAGTTGAACACTGAAGCTTTCTTT
clone size: NA; J gene: TRBJ2-5; D gene: TRBD2; V gene: TRBV5-1; CDR3 protein: CASSPSGGSQETQYF; CDR3 DNA: TGCGCCAGCAGCCCTAGCGGGGGGTCTCAAGAGACCCAGTACTTC
clone size: NA; J gene: TRBJ2-2; D gene: TRBD1; V gene: TRBV27; CDR3 protein: CASTYGWAGGNTGELFF; CDR3 DNA: TGTGCCAGCACCTACGGGTGGGCAGGGGGGAACACCGGGGAGCTGTTTTTT
clone size: NA; J gene: TRBJ1-5; D gene: TRBD1; V gene: TRBV30; CDR3 protein: CAWSVGQKNQPQHF; CDR3 DNA: TGTGCCTGGAGTGTGGGACAGAAGAATCAGCCCCAGCATTTT
clone size: NA; J gene: TRBJ1-3; D gene: TRBD1; V gene: TRBV2; CDR3 protein: CASSASGTAAGNTIYF; CDR3 DNA: TGTGCCAGCAGTGCCTCCGGGACAGCGGCCGGAAACACCATATATTTT
clone size: NA; J gene: TRBJ1-6; D gene: TRBD1; V gene: TRBV7-2; CDR3 protein: CASSLGQINSPLHF; CDR3 DNA: TGTGCCAGCAGCCTGGGACAGATTAATTCACCCCTCCACTTT
clone size: once; J gene: TRBJ1-2; D gene: NA; V gene: TRBV20-1; CDR3 protein: CSASSGSEATNYGYTF; CDR3 DNA: TGCAGTGCTAGTTCCGGGTCTGAGGCGACTAACTATGGCTACACCTTC
clone size: NA; J gene: TRBJ1-5; D gene: TRBD1; V gene: TRBV6-1; CDR3 protein: CASSESGGDQPQHF; CDR3 DNA: TGTGCCAGCAGTGAGTCAGGGGGCGATCAGCCCCAGCATTTT